This T cell receptor beta chain was obtained from a study of control samples from healthy donors and cancer patients. TCRdb's copy holds only in-frame clones and misses some; the assay was immunoSEQ multiplex PCR. In the table there are about 200,000 clones, approximately 90% of which are singletons. The receptor was derived from a man aged 25 to 40 in good health. The specimen sequenced was blood.

CDR3: CASSFSWSTNEKLFF. The DNA of the CDR3 is TGTGCCAGCAGTTTTAGCTGGTCAACTAATGAAAAACTGTTTTTT. This rearrangement joins TRBV27 to TRBJ1-4; no firm D call. The V gene lost 3 bases and the J gene lost 0 bases, with 8 bases spanning the gap. The germline V gene has CDR1 MNHEY and CDR2 SMNVEV (reference sequence). The CDR3 consists of 15 residues.